The source of this TCR beta chain is a study of T cells after yellow fever vaccination. For the study at large: Fractions of low cell number were prepared using SMART-Seq v4 Ultra Low Input. Whole-study results and caveats: Abundant bulk-population clonotypes could contaminate the FACS-sorted repertoires.

Using its own MiXCR run on the 5' RACE reads, TCRdb lists one record per CDR3 protein. This sample has 340,000 or so distinct CDR3 sequences, with about an eighth found just once. Comments on this clonotype: The antigen remains undetermined.

The source material was CD4+ T cells sorted from PBMCs, sampled 15 days after the yellow fever booster vaccination. The sequence derives from a man aged 18 to 30 who received the YFV17D yellow fever vaccine.

The CDR3 here is CATSIVRGSGTDTQYF. CDR3 sequence (DNA): TGTGCCACCAGCATTGTCAGGGGGTCTGGGACAGATACGCAGTATTTT. V and J are TRBV15 and TRBJ2-3, with TRBD1 matching 7 bases. The length of the CDR3 is 16 residues. Germline CDR1 reads LNHNV; CDR2 reads YYDKDF (reference sequence). V was pared by 4 bases and J by 3 bases, with 10 bases of the junction left unmatched.